This T cell receptor beta chain was captured in a study of cytomegalovirus exposure and HLA in healthy donors. The study's findings and limits: The study labeled 150 to 200 TCR beta chains cytomegalovirus-associated. The presence/absence work took it that sequencing depth was about the same across donors.

This cohort consisted of healthy bone marrow donors. The study ran its PCR with 60 Vbeta and 13 Jbeta primers. Clones were sequenced by immunoSEQ multiplex PCR, and TCRdb holds only the in-frame ones, with some missing. Of fewer than 200,000 clones in the sample, around 81% were seen once. This CDR3 is 15 amino acids long. Germline lookup yields CDR1 LNHDA and CDR2 SQIVND (reference sequence). V lost 7 bases and J lost 3; bases outside the gene matches: 7. For this clone: Its antigen is unknown.

The receptor was derived from a man aged 35 to 55 in good health and CMV-seronegative. This sequence joins TRBV19 and TRBJ2-3, with 10 positions matching TRBD1. Specimen: PBMCs. The CDR3 is CASKRQGASTDTQYF. The DNA for the CDR3 is TGTGCCAGTAAACGACAGGGGGCTAGTACAGATACGCAGTATTTT.